This T cell receptor (beta chain) was retrieved from a study of neurological immune-mediated disorders. Study outcomes and limitations: No expanded-clone CDR3 amino acid sequence recurred across subjects, suggesting private TCR-beta repertoires.

Each TCR transcript was tagged with a 10-nucleotide random UMI during 5'RACE. TCRdb called the 5' RACE reads again in MiXCR, with one record for every CDR3 protein. The repertoire has approximately 89,000 distinct CDR3 sequences, approximately 4.3% of them found once; the top ten carry more than 5%. This CDR3 region has 15 residues. The germline gives CDR1 LGHDT, CDR2 YNNKEL (reference sequence). The V gene lost 2 bases and the J gene lost 7 bases, with 12 bases spanning the gap. In its sample, this clonotype was seen many times. The target antigen is unknown. Time point: longitudinal time-point 3. This receptor was identified in a woman aged 60-75 years with multiple sclerosis. Sample: PBMCs. The rearrangement uses TRBV3-1 and TRBJ1-6; D might be TRBD1 (5 bases). As DNA, the CDR3 is TGTGCCAGCAGCCAACAGGGAAGTCGCAATTCACCCCTCCACTTT. Its protein product is CASSQQGSRNSPLHF.